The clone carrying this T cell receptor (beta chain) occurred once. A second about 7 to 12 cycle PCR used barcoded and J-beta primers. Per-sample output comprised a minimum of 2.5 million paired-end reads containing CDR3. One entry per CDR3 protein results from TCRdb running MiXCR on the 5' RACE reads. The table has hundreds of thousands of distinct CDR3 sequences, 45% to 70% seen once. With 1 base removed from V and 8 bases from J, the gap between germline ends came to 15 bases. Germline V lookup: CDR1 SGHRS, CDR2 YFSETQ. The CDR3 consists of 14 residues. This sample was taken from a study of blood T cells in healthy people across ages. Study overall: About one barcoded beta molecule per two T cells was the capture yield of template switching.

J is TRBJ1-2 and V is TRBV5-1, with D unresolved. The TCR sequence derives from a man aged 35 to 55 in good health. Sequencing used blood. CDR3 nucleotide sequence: TGCGCCAGCAGCTTGCGGGGTCCTATTGAGGGCTACACCTTC. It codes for CASSLRGPIEGYTF.